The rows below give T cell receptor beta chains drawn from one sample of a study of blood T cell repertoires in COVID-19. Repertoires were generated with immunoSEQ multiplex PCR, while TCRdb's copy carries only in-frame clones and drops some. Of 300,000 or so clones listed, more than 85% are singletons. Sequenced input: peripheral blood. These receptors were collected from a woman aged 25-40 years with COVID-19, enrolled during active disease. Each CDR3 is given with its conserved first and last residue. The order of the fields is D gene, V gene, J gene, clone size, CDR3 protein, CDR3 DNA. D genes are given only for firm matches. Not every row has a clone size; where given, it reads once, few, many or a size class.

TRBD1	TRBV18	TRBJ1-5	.	CASSQQGNNQPQHF	TGTGCCAGCTCACAACAGGGGAACAATCAGCCCCAGCATTTT
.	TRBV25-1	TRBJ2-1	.	CASSEYEGGDNEQFF	TGTGCCAGCAGTGAATATGAGGGGGGGGACAATGAGCAGTTCTTC
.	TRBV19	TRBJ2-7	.	CASSIGGRSSYEQYF	TGTGCCAGTAGTATAGGGGGGAGGAGCTCCTACGAGCAGTACTTC
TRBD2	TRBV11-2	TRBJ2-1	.	CASKWREVNEQFF	TGTGCCAGCAAGTGGCGGGAGGTCAATGAGCAGTTCTTC
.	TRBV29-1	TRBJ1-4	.	CSVARGEKLFF	TGCAGCGTTGCTAGGGGTGAAAAACTGTTTTTT
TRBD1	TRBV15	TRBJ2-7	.	CATSFGTGSYEQYF	TGTGCCACCAGTTTCGGGACAGGTTCCTACGAGCAGTACTTC
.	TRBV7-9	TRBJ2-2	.	CASSDNRGLNTGELFF	TGTGCCAGCAGCGACAATCGAGGGCTGAACACCGGGGAGCTGTTTTTT
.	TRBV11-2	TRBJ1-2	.	CASSLEGTPNYGYTF	TGTGCCAGCAGCTTAGAGGGCACCCCTAACTATGGCTACACCTTC
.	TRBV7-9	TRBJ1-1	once	CASRKYSNTEAFF	TGTGCCAGCCGCAAGTACAGTAACACTGAAGCTTTCTTT
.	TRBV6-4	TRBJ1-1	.	CASRITGHYTEAFF	TGTGCCAGCAGAATTACAGGGCACTACACTGAAGCTTTCTTT
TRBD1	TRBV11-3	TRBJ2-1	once	CATSGTAMSEQFF	TGTGCCACTTCCGGGACAGCCATGAGTGAGCAGTTCTTC
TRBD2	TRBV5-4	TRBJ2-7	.	CASSLALGSGRAYEQYF	TGTGCCAGCAGCTTGGCCTTAGGGAGCGGGAGGGCCTACGAGCAGTACTTC
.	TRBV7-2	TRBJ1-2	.	CASSLDSGTNDGYTF	TGTGCCAGCAGCTTAGACTCCGGGACAAATGATGGCTACACCTTC
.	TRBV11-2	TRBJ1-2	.	CASSLGIGEYGYTF	TGTGCCAGCAGCTTAGGAATAGGGGAATATGGCTACACCTTC
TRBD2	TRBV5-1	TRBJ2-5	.	CASSSGLAGQETQYF	TGCGCCAGCAGCTCGGGACTAGCGGGACAAGAGACCCAGTACTTC
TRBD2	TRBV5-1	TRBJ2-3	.	CASSRSLAGKTDTQYF	TGCGCCAGCAGCAGATCTCTAGCGGGAAAAACAGATACGCAGTATTTT
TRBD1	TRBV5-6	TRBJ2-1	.	CASSLWDRSYNEQFF	TGTGCCAGCAGCTTGTGGGACAGGTCCTACAATGAGCAGTTCTTC
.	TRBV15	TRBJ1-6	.	CATSRGLGDSPLHF	TGTGCCACCAGCAGGGGACTAGGAGATTCACCCCTCCACTTT
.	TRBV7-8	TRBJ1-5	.	CASSLAGTWQGENQPQHF	TGTGCCAGCAGCTTAGCCGGGACTTGGCAGGGTGAAAATCAGCCCCAGCATTTT
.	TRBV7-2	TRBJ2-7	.	CASSLVLGSSYEQYF	TGTGCCAGCAGCTTGGTCCTGGGCAGCTCCTACGAGCAGTACTTC
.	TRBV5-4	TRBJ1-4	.	CAGGRGVANEKLFF	TGTGCCGGAGGGCGGGGAGTCGCTAATGAAAAACTGTTTTTT
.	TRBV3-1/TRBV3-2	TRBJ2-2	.	CASSQRGAGELFF	TGTGCCAGCAGCCAACGCGGGGCCGGGGAGCTGTTTTTT
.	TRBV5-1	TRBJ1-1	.	CASGGQSNTEAFF	TGCGCCAGCGGCGGACAGTCGAACACTGAAGCTTTCTTT
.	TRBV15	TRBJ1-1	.	CATSRGNQDEAFF	TGTGCCACCAGCAGAGGAAACCAGGATGAAGCTTTCTTT
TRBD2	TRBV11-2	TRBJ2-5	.	CASSSGLAGGQETQYF	TGTGCCAGCAGCTCCGGACTAGCGGGCGGTCAAGAGACCCAGTACTTC
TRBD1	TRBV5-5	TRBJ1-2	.	CASSQTLGQGHYGYTF	TGTGCCAGCAGCCAGACCCTAGGACAGGGACACTATGGCTACACCTTC
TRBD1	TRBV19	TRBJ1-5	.	CASSIGYGTGAYQPQHF	TGTGCCAGTAGTATCGGGTACGGGACAGGGGCCTATCAGCCCCAGCATTTT
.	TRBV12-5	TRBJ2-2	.	CASGSGTPPTGSDFTGELFF	TGTGCTAGTGGTTCCGGTACCCCCCCCACGGGATCTGATTTCACCGGGGAGCTGTTTTTT
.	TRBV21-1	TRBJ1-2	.	CASTVPRGGYGYTF	TGTGCCAGCACCGTTCCACGAGGCGGCTATGGCTACACCTTC
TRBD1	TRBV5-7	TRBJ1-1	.	CASSPGTGEVGVTEAFF	TGTGCCAGCAGCCCTGGGACAGGGGAGGTGGGTGTCACTGAAGCTTTCTTT
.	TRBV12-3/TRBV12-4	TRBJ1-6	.	CASSAGVNSPLHF	TGTGCCAGCAGCGCAGGGGTAAATTCACCCCTCCACTTT
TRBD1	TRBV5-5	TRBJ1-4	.	CASSVGQGAIPEKLFF	TGTGCCAGCAGCGTCGGACAGGGGGCAATTCCTGAAAAACTGTTTTTT
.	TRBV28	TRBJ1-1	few	CASGQWVGSVRSVGAFF	TGTGCCAGCGGACAGTGGGTCGGGTCCGTCCGGTCTGTCGGCGCTTTCTTT
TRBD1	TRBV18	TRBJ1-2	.	CASSPSTGAKGYTF	TGTGCCAGCTCACCTTCAACAGGGGCTAAGGGCTACACCTTC
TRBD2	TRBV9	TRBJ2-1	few	CASSVGGLAGGSYNEQFF	TGTGCCAGCAGCGTAGGGGGACTAGCGGGTGGCTCCTACAATGAGCAGTTCTTC
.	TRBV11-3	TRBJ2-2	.	CASRGTRDTGELFF	TGTGCCAGCAGAGGTACCCGGGACACCGGGGAGCTGTTTTTT
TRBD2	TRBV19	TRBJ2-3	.	CASRVLAGASTDTQYF	TGTGCCAGTAGGGTACTAGCGGGTGCCAGCACAGATACGCAGTATTTT
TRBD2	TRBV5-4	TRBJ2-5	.	CASSLLAGVGETQYF	TGTGCCAGCAGCTTGCTAGCGGGAGTGGGGGAGACCCAGTACTTC
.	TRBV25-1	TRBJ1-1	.	CASGGRETEAFF	TGTGCCAGCGGGGGCAGGGAGACTGAAGCTTTCTTT
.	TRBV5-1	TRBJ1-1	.	CASSSQDTLNTEAFF	TGCGCCAGCAGCTCTCAGGACACATTGAACACTGAAGCTTTCTTT
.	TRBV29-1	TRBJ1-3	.	CSVETAISGNTIYF	TGCAGCGTCGAAACAGCCATCTCTGGAAACACCATATATTTT
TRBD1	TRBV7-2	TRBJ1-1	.	CASSQEDRLNTEAFF	TGTGCCAGCAGCCAGGAGGACAGGCTGAACACTGAAGCTTTCTTT